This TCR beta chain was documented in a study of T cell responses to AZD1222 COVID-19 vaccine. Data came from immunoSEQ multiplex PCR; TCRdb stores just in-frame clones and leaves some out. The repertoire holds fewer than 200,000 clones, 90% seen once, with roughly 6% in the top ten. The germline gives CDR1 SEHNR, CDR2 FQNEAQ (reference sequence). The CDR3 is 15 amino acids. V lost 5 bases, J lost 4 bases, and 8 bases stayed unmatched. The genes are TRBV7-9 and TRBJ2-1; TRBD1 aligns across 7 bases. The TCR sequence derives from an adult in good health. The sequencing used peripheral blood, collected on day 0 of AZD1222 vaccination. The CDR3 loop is CASSPLRDSYNEQFF. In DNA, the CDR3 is TGTGCCAGCAGCCCTCTCCGGGACAGTTACAATGAGCAGTTCTTC. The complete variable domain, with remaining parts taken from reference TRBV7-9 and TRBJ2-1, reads DTGVSQNPRHKITKRGQNVTFRCDPISEHNRLYWYRQTLGQGPEFLTYFQNEAQLEKSRLLSDRFSAERPKGSFSTLEIQRTEQGDSAMYLCASSPLRDSYNEQFFGPGTRLTVL.